Only a few counts were recorded for the clone carrying this T cell receptor (beta chain). What it binds is not known. The source of the sample is a study of T cell repertoires in cytomegalovirus infection. Study in general: Through public TCR beta signatures, both CMV infection and matching HLA type were indicated.

MiXCR, applied by TCRdb to the reads, yields one record per CDR3 protein. This table has fewer than 550,000 distinct CDR3 sequences, approximately 33% appearing once. Notes on the study in general: There were HLA-C-restricted CMV-specific TCR beta clonotypes dominating the ex vivo response. Summed public TCR beta family frequency identified CMV carriers bearing the relevant HLA.

CDR1 is MGHDK, CDR2 SYGVNS, per germline. The length of the CDR3 is 17 residues. Unmatched junction bases numbered 10, after V lost 1 base and J lost 4 bases. The rearrangement uses TRBV25-1 and TRBJ1-2; 9 bases are shared with TRBD1. Sequenced sample: PBMCs. The source of this sequence is a human donor in good health (CMV status not recorded). Some clones in this sample may be carry-over from other donors' samples. The CDR3 loop is CASSELDSLDRGYGYTF. The DNA of the CDR3 is TGTGCCAGCAGTGAATTGGATAGTTTGGACAGGGGCTATGGCTACACCTTC.